This T cell receptor (beta chain) was profiled in a study of cytomegalovirus exposure and HLA in healthy donors. The CDR3 loop spans 15 amino acids. J gave up 5 bases and V 2 bases, and 8 bases lay outside the gene matches. CDR1 is WSHSY, CDR2 SAAADI, per germline. Clones were read by immunoSEQ multiplex PCR, and TCRdb kept only the in-frame ones, dropping some. The sample records approximately 160,000 clones, roughly nine tenths being singletons. The chain links TRBV10-2 to TRBJ2-7, with 8 bases identical to TRBD2. The sample comprised PBMCs. This TCR was sampled from a woman younger than 30 in good health and CMV-seropositive. DNA for the CDR3: TGCGCCAGCAGTGAGATTAGCGGGAAGGACGACGAGCAGTACTTC. Amino acids: CASSEISGKDDEQYF.